This T cell receptor beta chain was identified during a study of beta chain features in type 1 diabetes. Study-wide findings and caveats: Significant though moderate, a shortening of TCRB CDR3s appeared in all four CD4+ subsets of Type 1 diabetes patients.

This clone showed up just a few times. No antigen is known for it. Other DNA sequences in this specimen translate into the identical CDR3. All of the isolated RNA was reverse transcribed, so expressed TCRB transcripts were sequenced. The assay was immunoSEQ multiplex PCR, and TCRdb's table has in-frame clones only and misses some. The sample records hundreds of thousands of clones, around 15% being singletons. V was clipped by 3 bases and J by 1 base, with 6 bases between them. The CDR3 covers 13 residues. Per germline, CDR1 SGHTA and CDR2 FQGNSA. The chain recombines TRBV7-2 with TRBJ1-1; maybe TRBD1 (5 bases). This clonotype was sampled from a man between 18 and 29 years old with type 1 diabetes. The material sequenced was naive CD4+ T cells from blood. The CDR3 region has the DNA TGTGCCAGCAGCTTGGGGCAGAACACTGAAGCTTTCTTT. Its protein product is CASSLGQNTEAFF.